The present TCR beta chain was sequenced within a study of blood T cell repertoires in COVID-19. Trimming removed 4 bases from V and 7 bases from J; junction bases left unmatched: 5. The germline V gene encodes CDR1 LGHDT and CDR2 YNNKEL (reference sequence). The CDR3 loop spans 15 amino acids. This table comes from immunoSEQ multiplex PCR, and its TCRdb copy is limited to in-frame clones, with some not included. The table includes under 55,000 clones, about 80% detected once. The sample was peripheral blood. The chain is built from TRBV3-1 (or the pseudogene TRBV3-2) and TRBJ2-1; 12 nucleotides agree with TRBD1. This receptor was identified in a human donor in a cohort sampled during active COVID-19. CDR3 sequence: CASSLGQGARNEQFF. For the CDR3, the DNA is TGTGCCAGCAGCCTGGGACAGGGGGCTAGAAATGAGCAGTTCTTC.